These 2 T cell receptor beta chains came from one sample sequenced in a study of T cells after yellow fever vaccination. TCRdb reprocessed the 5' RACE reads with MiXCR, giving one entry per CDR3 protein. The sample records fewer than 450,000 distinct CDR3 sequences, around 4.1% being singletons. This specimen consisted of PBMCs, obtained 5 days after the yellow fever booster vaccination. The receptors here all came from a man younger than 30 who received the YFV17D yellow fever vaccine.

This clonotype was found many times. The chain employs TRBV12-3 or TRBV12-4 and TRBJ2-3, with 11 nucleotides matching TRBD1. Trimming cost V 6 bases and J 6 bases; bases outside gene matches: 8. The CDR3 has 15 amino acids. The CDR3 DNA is TGTGCCAGCAGCGAGGACAGGGGGCGCCGTGATACGCAGTATTTT. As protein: CASSEDRGRRDTQYF.

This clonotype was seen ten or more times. Here the CDR3 reads CASGGGLPGNTIYF. Written as DNA, the CDR3 is TGTGCCAGCGGAGGGGGCCTCCCTGGAAACACCATATATTTT. The chain employs TRBV6-1 and TRBJ1-3, with 7 bases fitting TRBD1. Germline V gene sequence: CDR1 MNHNS, CDR2 SASEGT. Losses at the gene ends were 8 bases for V and 2 bases for J; bases not matched to a gene: 6. The CDR3 is 14 residues long.